This T cell receptor (beta chain) was identified in a study of blood T cell repertoires in COVID-19 (TCRdb year 2020). Context from the whole study: Collaborator samples came from the United States, Italy and Spain and covered acute and convalescent phases of COVID-19. The material from the prospective study consisted of cDNA or gDNA derived from T cells, B-cell-depleted T cells, or PBMCs. Deeply sampled blood TCRbeta repertoires from subjects exposed to, actively infected with, or recovered from COVID-19 were included in the dataset. The repertoires were made available in a free public database intended to serve as a resource for research on the immune response to SARS-CoV-2. Samples came from the ongoing ImmuneRACE study (first 160 participants) plus 1,254 subjects from 6 global collaborators. A de-identified subject ID, COVID-19 status, age in years and sex were almost always included in the sample metadata. Where HLA class I and class II types were available, the types were taken from metadata supplied by the sample provider, not from assay-based typing. Overall study results and their limits: How much clinical and demographic metadata was included differed by source and by participant, and the metadata was provided uncurated.

TCRbeta CDR3 regions were amplified from genomic DNA by means of the immunoSEQ Assay, a bias-controlled multiplex PCR. The study's own analysis went as follows. The number of nucleated cells in each sample was estimated from the amplification of reference gene primers within the assay. To quantify the absolute abundance of each unique TCRbeta CDR3 rearrangement, sequence reads were collapsed and filtered. For each sample, productive Simpson clonality was calculated as the square root of Simpson's diversity index across productive rearrangements. TCRdb stores this immuneACCESS table with in-frame sequences only. Part of the clones is absent; in the studies checked, under half of the shortfall reflects unresolved V genes, and no reason is known for the rest. The V and J calls and clone size were taken over from that table, and D and trimming were inferred from the DNA. The sample contains 140,000 to 150,000 clones, 87% of them found a single time. The top ten clonotypes cover 35% to 40% of the sample.

With respect to this clone: No cognate antigen has been identified for it. There are no base qualities to consult, and no much larger clone falls within one base.

Counted from cysteine to phenylalanine, this CDR3 has 15 amino acids. Solely the CDR3 DNA is kept, with 45 bases framed from the first base. V loses 6 bases at its end and J loses 7 bases; junction bases beyond the gene matches: 14. From the germline V gene, CDR1 is MNHEY and CDR2 is SVGAGI. Samples from volunteer blood donors who had recovered from COVID-19 were contributed by a second Seattle source. The collaborating institutions used their own protocols to collect whole blood in K2EDTA tubes. For TCRbeta analysis, collaborators shipped samples in one of three forms: frozen whole blood, isolated PBMCs, or DNA extracted from either of those sample types.

Material: peripheral blood. Here the chain combines TRBV6-5 and TRBJ2-7; 8 of the junction bases match TRBD1. The TCR originated in a man aged 50 to 59 who had recovered from COVID-19. The DNA sequence is TGTGCCAGCAGCTCAACCGACAGGGGAAAGGATGAGCAGTACTTC. Translated, this is CASSSTDRGKDEQYF.